This T cell receptor beta chain is from a study of blood T cells in healthy people across ages. This clonotype was counted between two and nine times. The antigen remains unidentified. Alongside a J-beta primer mix, a sample-barcoded 5' primer served in a second PCR lasting about 6 to 11 cycles. TCRdb re-called the 5' RACE reads with MiXCR, one entry per CDR3 protein. The sample gives around 1,900,000 distinct CDR3 sequences, roughly 43% of which show up once; under 30% is in the top ten. Study-level findings and limits: The donors' CMV status was not determined, possibly confounding changes in expanded clonotypes. There were more naive CD4+ cells and higher diversity in long-lived donors than in aged donors. Using unsorted PBMCs precluded a conclusive naive versus antigen-experienced comparison. Per million T cells, TCR beta diversity dropped about linearly as age rose.

The sample taken for sequencing was blood. The TCR comes from a human donor in good health.

This chain's CDR3 is CASSTFRALDTQYF. The CDR3 nucleotides are TGTGCCAGCAGTACCTTCCGAGCCCTAGATACGCAGTATTTT. The chain has TRBV13 and TRBJ2-3; D is unresolved. Trimming stripped 6 bases from V and 5 bases from J, with 15 bases between. The CDR3 has 14 residues. Germline assignment: CDR1 PRHDT and CDR2 FYEKMQ (reference sequence).